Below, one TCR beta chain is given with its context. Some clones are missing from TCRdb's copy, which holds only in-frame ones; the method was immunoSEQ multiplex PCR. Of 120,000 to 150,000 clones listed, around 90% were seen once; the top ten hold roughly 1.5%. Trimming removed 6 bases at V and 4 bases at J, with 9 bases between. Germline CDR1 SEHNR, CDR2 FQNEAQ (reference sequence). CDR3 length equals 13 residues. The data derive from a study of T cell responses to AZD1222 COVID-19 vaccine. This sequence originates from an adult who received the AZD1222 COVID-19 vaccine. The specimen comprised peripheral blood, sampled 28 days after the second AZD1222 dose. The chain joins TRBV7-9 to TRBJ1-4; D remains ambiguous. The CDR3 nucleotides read TGTGCCAGCAGACGCGGGGTTAATGAAAAACTGTTTTTT. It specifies CASRRGVNEKLFF.